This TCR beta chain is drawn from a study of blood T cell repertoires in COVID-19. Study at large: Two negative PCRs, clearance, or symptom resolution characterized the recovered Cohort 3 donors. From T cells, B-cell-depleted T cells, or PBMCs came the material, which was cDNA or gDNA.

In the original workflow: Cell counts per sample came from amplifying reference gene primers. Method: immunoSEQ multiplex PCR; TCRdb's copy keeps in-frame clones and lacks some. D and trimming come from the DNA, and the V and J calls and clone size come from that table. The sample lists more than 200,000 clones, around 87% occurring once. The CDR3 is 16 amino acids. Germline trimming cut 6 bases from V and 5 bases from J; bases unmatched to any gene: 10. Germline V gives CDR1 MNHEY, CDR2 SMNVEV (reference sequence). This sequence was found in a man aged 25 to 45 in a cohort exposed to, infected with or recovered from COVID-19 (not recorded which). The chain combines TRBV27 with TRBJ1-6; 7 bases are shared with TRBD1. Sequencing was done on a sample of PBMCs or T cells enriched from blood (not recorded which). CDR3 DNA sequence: TGTGCCAGCAGCCGACTACAGGGGAGGAATAATTCACCCCTCCACTTT. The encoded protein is CASSRLQGRNNSPLHF.